This TCR beta chain was sequenced during a study of cytomegalovirus exposure and HLA in healthy donors. Germline CDR1 SGHTA, CDR2 FQGNSA. The V end lost 4 bases, the J end lost 6 bases, and 22 bases lay between the germline ends. The CDR3 sequence is 17 residues long. The PCR made use of 60 Vbeta and 13 Jbeta primers. Only in-frame clones appear in the TCRdb table, and some are missing; sequencing was by immunoSEQ multiplex PCR. Here the sample spans approximately 200,000 clones, about 80% being singletons. The sequence was collected from a woman between 18 and 29 years old in good health and CMV-seropositive. This rearrangement joins TRBV7-2 to TRBJ2-1; D is possibly TRBD1 (5 bases). The sample was PBMCs. The CDR3 region has the DNA TGTGCCAGCAGCTCAGTCCCGGCACTTAAGGACACCAATGAGCAGTTCTTC. Amino acids: CASSSVPALKDTNEQFF.